The 15 T cell receptor beta chains below all came from one sample that was sequenced in a study of spatial heterogeneity in lung cancer. TCRdb redid the calling of the 5' RACE reads with MiXCR, one entry per CDR3 protein. The sample has around 63,000 distinct CDR3 sequences; more than 7% are singletons. Time point here: sample taken at primary tumor resection. Whole RNA, isolated from tumor, nontumor lung or frozen PBMC, was sequenced without prior sorting. Sequenced here: PBMCs, sampled at surgery. These receptors all come from a female donor with early-stage non-small cell lung cancer.

In its sample, this clonotype was seen many times. This rearrangement joins TRBV7-9 to TRBJ1-1; maybe TRBD1 (5 bases). Germline CDR1 reads SEHNR; CDR2 reads FQNEAQ (reference sequence). V lost 5 bases and J lost 8, with 12 bases in between. CDR3 length: 12 residues. CDR3: CASSPSGEEAFF. The CDR3 DNA reads TGTGCCAGCAGCCCATCGGGGGAGGAAGCTTTCTTT.

This chain joins TRBV7-6 and TRBJ1-1, with a tentative D call TRBD1 (5 bases). CDR1 is SGHVS and CDR2 is FNYEAQ in the germline V gene. The CDR3 has 14 amino acids. V was clipped by 3 bases and J by 0 bases, with 8 bases between them. The CDR3 region is CASSFKGLNTEAFF. CDR3 bases: TGTGCCAGCAGCTTTAAGGGGCTGAACACTGAAGCTTTCTTT. Variable domain in full (rest from reference TRBV7-6 and TRBJ1-1): GAGVSQSPRYKVTKRGQDVALRCDPISGHVSLYWYRQALGQGPEFLTYFNYEAQQDKSGLPNDRFSAERPEGSISTLTIQRTEQRDSAMYRCASSFKGLNTEAFFGQGTRLTVV.

This clonotype was detected many times. The chain links TRBV12-3 or TRBV12-4 to TRBJ1-5; TRBD1 matches at 8 bases. The CDR3 covers 14 residues. V lost 4 bases, J lost 5 bases, and 4 bases stayed unmatched. The CDR3 sequence is CASSSTTGDQPQHF. DNA for the CDR3: TGTGCCAGCAGTTCTACGACAGGGGATCAGCCCCAGCATTTT.

This clonotype appeared a few times. DNA of the CDR3: TGTGCCAGCAGCCCCCAGACGGATCCTAGCACAGATACGCAGTATTTT. Protein product: CASSPQTDPSTDTQYF. The rearrangement uses TRBV7-2 and TRBJ2-3, with no clear D. The CDR3 spans 16 residues. Deletions cut 5 bases from V and 0 bases from J, with 15 bases between. CDR1 SGHTA and CDR2 FQGNSA come from the germline V gene.

In its sample, this clonotype was seen a few times. The chain carries TRBV5-1 and TRBJ2-2; D might be TRBD1 (6 bases). Germline CDR1 SGHRS, CDR2 YFSETQ. Trimming took 4 bases from V and 4 from J, leaving 17 bases between them. The CDR3 covers 16 residues. CDR3 coding DNA: TGCGCCAGCAGCGTTTCCACAGGGTTGAGCACCGGGGAGCTGTTTTTT. Translating gives CASSVSTGLSTGELFF.

A few counts support this clonotype. The rearrangement uses TRBV20-1 and TRBJ1-1, with D perhaps matching TRBD1 (6 bases). This CDR3 region has 15 residues. V was pared by 6 bases and J by 5 bases, with 22 bases between. Germline V CDR1 and CDR2: DFQATT, SNEGSKA (reference sequence). The CDR3 bases are TGCAGTGCACCAAACGGGGGGACGCAGGGGACTGAAGCTTTCTTT. Its translation is CSAPNGGTQGTEAFF.

This clonotype has more than one count but fewer than ten. The J gene is TRBJ2-5, the V gene TRBV20-1, with D unclear. V lost 1 base and J 4 bases, leaving 7 bases between the germline ends. The CDR3 totals 12 residues. From germline, CDR1 is DFQATT and CDR2 SNEGSKA (reference sequence). The CDR3 loop reads CSARGTAETQYF. The DNA for the CDR3 is TGCAGTGCTAGAGGAACGGCAGAGACCCAGTACTTC.

This clonotype was observed a few times. J is TRBJ2-3 and V is TRBV9, with 10 bases matching TRBD1. The length of the CDR3 is 15 residues. Unmatched junction bases numbered 3, after V lost 0 bases and J lost 5 bases. Germline CDR1 SGDLS, CDR2 YYNGEE. The CDR3 spells CASSVGGQGGDTQYF. Written as DNA, the CDR3 is TGTGCCAGCAGCGTAGGAGGACAGGGGGGAGATACGCAGTATTTT.

The chain uses TRBV2 and TRBJ2-1, with D hard to call. This CDR3 is built from 15 residues. The germline V gene encodes CDR1 SNHLY and CDR2 FYNNEI. V shed 4 bases and J shed 8 bases, with 18 bases lying between them. The CDR3 nucleotides read TGTGCCAGCAGTGTTGGACCCGCATTGGCCGATGAGCAGTTCTTC. Protein sequence: CASSVGPALADEQFF.

This clonotype was found many times. V and J are TRBV19 and TRBJ2-1; D assignment may be TRBD1 or TRBD2 (6 bases each). Germline assignment: CDR1 LNHDA and CDR2 SQIVND (reference sequence). Trimming left V 10 bases short and J 5 bases short, with 18 bases between. The CDR3 length is 14 residues. The CDR3 sequence is CATDLGGQNNEQFF. CDR3 DNA sequence: TGTGCCACCGACTTAGGGGGGCAGAACAATGAGCAGTTCTTC.

This clonotype was picked up many times. This chain connects TRBV12-3 or TRBV12-4 to TRBJ2-1; D is unclear. The CDR3 totals 10 residues. V shed 5 bases and J shed 6 bases, with 2 bases lying between them. In DNA, the CDR3 is TGTGCCAGCAGTGGCAATGAGCAGTTCTTC. As protein: CASSGNEQFF.

This clonotype was detected ten times or more. The chain is built from TRBV29-1 and TRBJ1-6; no definite D call. The germline V and J ends were trimmed by 0 bases and 13 bases, with 10 bases remaining between them. Germline CDR1 reads SQVTM; CDR2 reads ANQGSEA. CDR3 length: 12 residues. As DNA, the CDR3 is TGCAGCGTTGAAGATGCAGGTGGGCCCCTCCACTTT. It translates to CSVEDAGGPLHF.

The chain is built from TRBV5-1 and TRBJ2-4; D tentatively reads TRBD1 or TRBD2 (6 bases each). The CDR3 consists of 15 residues. CDR1 is SGHRS, CDR2 YFSETQ, per germline. The V end was cut by 2 bases, the J end by 1 base, with 10 bases between. In DNA form, the CDR3 reads TGCGCCAGCAGCTTAGGGGGGTCGGCCAAAAACATTCAGTACTTC. This codes for CASSLGGSAKNIQYF.

This clonotype came up a few times. CDR3 bases: TGCAGTGCTAGAGACCCCCGGAGAGGAGCCGCGAACACCGGGGAGCTGTTTTTT. Its protein product is CSARDPRRGAANTGELFF. The chain employs TRBV20-1 and TRBJ2-2; D gene unclear. CDR1 and CDR2 from the germline V gene are DFQATT and SNEGSKA (reference sequence). The length of the CDR3 is 18 residues. V dropped 0 bases and J dropped 0 bases, with 17 bases sitting between them.

The CDR3, as DNA: TGTGCCAGTAGTATAACGGAGTCCGCGAGCAATCAGCCCCAGCATTTT. Translated: CASSITESASNQPQHF. The chain couples TRBV19 to TRBJ1-5; no reliable D call. Germline assignment: CDR1 LNHDA and CDR2 SQIVND (reference sequence). This CDR3 region has 16 residues. Deletions cut 2 bases from V and 1 base from J, with 12 bases between.